These T cell receptor beta chains were read from a single sample in a study of blood T cell repertoires in COVID-19. Sequencing used immunoSEQ multiplex PCR; TCRdb keeps in-frame clones, though not all of them. The top ten hold approximately 2.6% of the sample, which has about 260,000 clones, about 91% seen once. The source material was peripheral blood. These receptors were collected from a person under 30 with COVID-19, enrolled during active disease. Each CDR3 is given without its conserved first and last residue. Only some rows state a clone size, as once, few, many or a class for expanded clones.

clone_size	v_call	j_call	cdr3_aa
NA	TRBV28	TRBJ2-5	ASSFTVTSGSSLRETQY
NA	TRBV24-1	TRBJ2-1	ATSEIAGGPREQF
NA	TRBV7-9	TRBJ2-4	ASSLGGGSDSDIQY
NA	TRBV11-2	TRBJ2-5	ASSLGLAKTQY
once	TRBV7-6	TRBJ2-1	ASSLDQRGDYNEQF
NA	TRBV5-1	TRBJ2-5	ASSSTGQETQY
NA	TRBV18	TRBJ1-1	ASSSGQGTEAF
NA	TRBV29-1	TRBJ1-3	SVDSLNTIY
NA	TRBV2	TRBJ1-6	ASSESGTDNSPLH
NA	TRBV5-1	TRBJ2-2	ASSLGGNTGELF
NA	TRBV2	TRBJ2-2	ASSVLGQGRTGELF
NA	TRBV9	TRBJ2-1	ASSVGTANEQF
NA	TRBV2	TRBJ2-5	ASRDSSGPQETQY
NA	TRBV13	TRBJ2-2	ARGHKAGELF
NA	TRBV15	TRBJ1-3	ATTGGDPSGNTIY
NA	TRBV4-1	TRBJ1-5	ASSQLQGAGSQPQH
NA	TRBV11-3	TRBJ2-7	ASSLRRVTQRSSYEQY
NA	TRBV30	TRBJ1-5	AWRQADNQPQH
NA	TRBV4-3	TRBJ1-5	ASSQTLGLDRAHQPQH
NA	TRBV3-1/TRBV3-2	TRBJ2-7	ASSQNFGEQY
NA	TRBV7-3	TRBJ2-1	ASSGPGVSNEQF
NA	TRBV5-4	TRBJ1-6	ASSLMAGARSPLH
NA	TRBV18	TRBJ2-6	ASSPREGRPSSGANVLT
once	TRBV5-6	TRBJ2-5	ASSSVQGYQETQY
NA	TRBV10-3	TRBJ2-7	AISGAGAEQY
NA	TRBV6-5	TRBJ1-2	ASGMTGSIYGYT
few	TRBV6-6	TRBJ1-2	ASSSDRGGGYT
NA	TRBV29-1	TRBJ1-2	SASTGGNYGYT
NA	TRBV7-9	TRBJ1-2	ASSLGISDTGGGT
NA	TRBV7-2	TRBJ2-5	ASSPTSVGRGETQY
once	TRBV10-3	TRBJ2-7	AISTSGEAYEQY
few	TRBV20-1	TRBJ1-2	SANWAYGYT
NA	TRBV25-1	TRBJ1-6	ASSDGGSPLH
NA	TRBV24-1	TRBJ2-1	ATSVSGIYNEQF
NA	TRBV19	TRBJ2-3	ASSTSVGTVNTDTQY